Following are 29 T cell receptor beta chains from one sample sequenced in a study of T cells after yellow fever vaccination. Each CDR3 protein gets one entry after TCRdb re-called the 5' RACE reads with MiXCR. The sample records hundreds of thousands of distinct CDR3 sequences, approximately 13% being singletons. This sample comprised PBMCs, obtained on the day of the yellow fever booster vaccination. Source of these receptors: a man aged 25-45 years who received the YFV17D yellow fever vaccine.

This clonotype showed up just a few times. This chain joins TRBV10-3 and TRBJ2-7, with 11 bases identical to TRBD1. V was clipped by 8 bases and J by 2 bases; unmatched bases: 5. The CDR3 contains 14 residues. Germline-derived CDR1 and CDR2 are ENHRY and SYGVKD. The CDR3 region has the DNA TGTGCCATCTCCGCGGGACAGGGGGCCTACGAGCAGTACTTC. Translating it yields CAISAGQGAYEQYF.

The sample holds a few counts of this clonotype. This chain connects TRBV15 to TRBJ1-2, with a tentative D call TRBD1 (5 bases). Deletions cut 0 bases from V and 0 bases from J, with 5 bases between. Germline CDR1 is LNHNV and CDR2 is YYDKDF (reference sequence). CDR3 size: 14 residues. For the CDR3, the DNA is TGTGCCACCAGCAGAGACAGGGCTAACTATGGCTACACCTTC. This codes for CATSRDRANYGYTF.

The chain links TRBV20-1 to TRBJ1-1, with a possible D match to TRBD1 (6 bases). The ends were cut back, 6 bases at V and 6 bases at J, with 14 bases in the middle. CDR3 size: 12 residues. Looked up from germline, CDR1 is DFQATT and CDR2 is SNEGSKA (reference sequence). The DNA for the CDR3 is TGCAGTGCCCCCGGGACACCGTCTGAAGCTTTCTTT. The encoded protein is CSAPGTPSEAFF.

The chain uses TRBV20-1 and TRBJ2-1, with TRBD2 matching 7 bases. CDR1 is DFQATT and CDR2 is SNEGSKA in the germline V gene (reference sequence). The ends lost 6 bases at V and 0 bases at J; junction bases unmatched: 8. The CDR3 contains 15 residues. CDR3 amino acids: CSAPPGLLSYNEQFF. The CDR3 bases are TGCAGTGCCCCTCCGGGACTACTCTCCTACAATGAGCAGTTCTTC.

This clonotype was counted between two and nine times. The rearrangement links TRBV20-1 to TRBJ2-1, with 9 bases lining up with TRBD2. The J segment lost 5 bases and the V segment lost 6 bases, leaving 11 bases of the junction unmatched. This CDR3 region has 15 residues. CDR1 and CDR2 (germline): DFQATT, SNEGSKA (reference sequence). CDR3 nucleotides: TGCAGTGCCCCTAGCGGGACGGTCTTCGACAATGAGCAGTTCTTC. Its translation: CSAPSGTVFDNEQFF.

CDR3 sequence (DNA): TGTGCCAGCAGTTCTAGGGACCGGAGGTCCTATAATTCACCCCTCCACTTT. Translated, it gives CASSSRDRRSYNSPLHF. The chain uses TRBV28 and TRBJ1-6; maybe TRBD1 (5 bases). Germline assignment: CDR1 MDHEN and CDR2 SYDVKM. The germline V and J ends were trimmed by 4 bases and 1 base, with 14 bases remaining between them. The CDR3 covers 17 residues.

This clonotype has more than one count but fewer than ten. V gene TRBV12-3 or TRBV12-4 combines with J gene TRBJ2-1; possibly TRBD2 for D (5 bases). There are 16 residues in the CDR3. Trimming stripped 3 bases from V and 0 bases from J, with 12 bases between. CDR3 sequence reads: CASSFRAANSYNEQFF. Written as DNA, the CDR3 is TGTGCCAGCAGTTTCCGAGCGGCCAACTCCTACAATGAGCAGTTCTTC.

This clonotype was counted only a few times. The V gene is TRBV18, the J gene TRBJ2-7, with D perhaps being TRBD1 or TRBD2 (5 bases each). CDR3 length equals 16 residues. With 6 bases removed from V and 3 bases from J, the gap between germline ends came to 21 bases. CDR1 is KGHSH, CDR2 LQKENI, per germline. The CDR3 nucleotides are TGTGCCAGCTCTTCCCCCGGGGCCAGGGCGTTCTACGAGCAGTACTTC. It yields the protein CASSSPGARAFYEQYF.

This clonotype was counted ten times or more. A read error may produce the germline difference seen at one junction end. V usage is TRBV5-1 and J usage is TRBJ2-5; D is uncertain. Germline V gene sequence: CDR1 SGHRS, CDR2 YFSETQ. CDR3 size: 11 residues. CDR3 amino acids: CASSFQETQYF. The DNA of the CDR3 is TGTGCCAGCAGCTTTCAAGAGACCCAGTACTTC.

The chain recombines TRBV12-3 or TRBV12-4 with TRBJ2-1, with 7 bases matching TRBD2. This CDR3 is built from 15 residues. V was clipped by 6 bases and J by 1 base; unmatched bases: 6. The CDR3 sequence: CASRRTRMSYNEQFF. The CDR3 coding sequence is TGTGCCAGCAGACGGACTAGAATGTCCTACAATGAGCAGTTCTTC.

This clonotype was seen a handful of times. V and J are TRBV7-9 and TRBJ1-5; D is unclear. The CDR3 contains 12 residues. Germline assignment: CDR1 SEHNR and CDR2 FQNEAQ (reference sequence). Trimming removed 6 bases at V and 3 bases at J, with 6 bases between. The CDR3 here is CASSDTNQPQHF. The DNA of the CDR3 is TGTGCCAGCAGTGACACCAATCAGCCCCAGCATTTT.

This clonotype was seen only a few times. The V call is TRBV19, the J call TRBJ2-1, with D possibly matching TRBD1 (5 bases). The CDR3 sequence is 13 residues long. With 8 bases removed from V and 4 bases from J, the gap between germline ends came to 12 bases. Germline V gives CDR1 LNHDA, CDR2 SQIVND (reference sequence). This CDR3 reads CASRGQEYNEQFF. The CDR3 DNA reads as TGTGCCAGTCGAGGACAAGAATACAATGAGCAGTTCTTC.

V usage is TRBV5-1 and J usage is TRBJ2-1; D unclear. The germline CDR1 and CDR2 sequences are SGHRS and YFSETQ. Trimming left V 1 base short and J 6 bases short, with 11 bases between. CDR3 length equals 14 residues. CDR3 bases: TGCGCCAGCAGCTTGACGGTCGAAGGCAATGAGCAGTTCTTC. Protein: CASSLTVEGNEQFF.

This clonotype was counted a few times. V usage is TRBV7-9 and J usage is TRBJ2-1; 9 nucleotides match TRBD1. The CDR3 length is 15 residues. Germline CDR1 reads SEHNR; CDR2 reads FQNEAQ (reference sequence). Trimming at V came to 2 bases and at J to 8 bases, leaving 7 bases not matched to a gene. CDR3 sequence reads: CASSLLTGGLDEQFF. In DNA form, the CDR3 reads TGTGCCAGCAGCTTATTAACAGGGGGCTTGGATGAGCAGTTCTTC.

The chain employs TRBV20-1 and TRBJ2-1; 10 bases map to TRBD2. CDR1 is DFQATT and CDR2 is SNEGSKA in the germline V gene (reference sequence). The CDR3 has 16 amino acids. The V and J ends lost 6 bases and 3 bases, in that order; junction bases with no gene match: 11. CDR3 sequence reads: CSATGGRTSGYNEQFF. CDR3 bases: TGCAGTGCCACTGGTGGGCGGACTAGCGGCTACAATGAGCAGTTCTTC.

The CDR3 sequence: CATSDSTGYQTQYF. CDR3 DNA sequence: TGTGCCACCAGTGATTCGACAGGGTATCAGACCCAGTACTTC. This chain connects TRBV24-1 to TRBJ2-5; TRBD1 matches 7 bases. The J segment lost 6 bases and the V segment lost 2 bases, leaving 5 bases of the junction unmatched. Germline CDR1 and CDR2: KGHDR and SFDVKD. The CDR3 totals 14 residues.

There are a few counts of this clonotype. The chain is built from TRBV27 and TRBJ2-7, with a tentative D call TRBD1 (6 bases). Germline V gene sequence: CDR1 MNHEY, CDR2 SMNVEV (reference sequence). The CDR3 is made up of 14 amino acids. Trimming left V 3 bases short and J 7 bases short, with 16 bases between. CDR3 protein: CASSFADSVGEQYF. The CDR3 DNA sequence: TGTGCCAGCAGTTTCGCGGACAGTGTCGGGGAGCAGTACTTC.

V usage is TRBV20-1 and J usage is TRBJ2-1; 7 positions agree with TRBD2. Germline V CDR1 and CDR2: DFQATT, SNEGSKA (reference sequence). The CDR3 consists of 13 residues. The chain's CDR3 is CSLLAAPYNEQFF. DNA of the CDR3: TGCAGCCTTCTAGCGGCTCCCTACAATGAGCAGTTCTTC.

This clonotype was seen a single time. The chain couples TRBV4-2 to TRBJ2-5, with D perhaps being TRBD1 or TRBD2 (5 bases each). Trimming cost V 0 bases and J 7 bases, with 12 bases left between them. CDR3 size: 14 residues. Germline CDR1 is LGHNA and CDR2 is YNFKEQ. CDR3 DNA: TGTGCCAGCAGCCAAGAGGAAGGGGCGGGGACCCAGTACTTC. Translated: CASSQEEGAGTQYF.

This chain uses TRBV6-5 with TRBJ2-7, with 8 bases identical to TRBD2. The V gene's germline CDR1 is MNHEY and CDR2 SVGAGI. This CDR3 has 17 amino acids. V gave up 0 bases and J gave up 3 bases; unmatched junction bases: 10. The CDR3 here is CASSYSSGSHQFYEQYF. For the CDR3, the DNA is TGTGCCAGCAGTTACTCAAGCGGGAGTCATCAATTCTACGAGCAGTACTTC.

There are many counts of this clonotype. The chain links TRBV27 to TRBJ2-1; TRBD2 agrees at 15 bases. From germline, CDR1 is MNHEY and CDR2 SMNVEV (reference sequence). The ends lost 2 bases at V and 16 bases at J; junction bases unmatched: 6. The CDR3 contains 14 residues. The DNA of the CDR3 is TGTGCCAGCAGTTTAGGACTAGCGGGAGGGCCTTTATTCTTC. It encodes CASSLGLAGGPLFF.

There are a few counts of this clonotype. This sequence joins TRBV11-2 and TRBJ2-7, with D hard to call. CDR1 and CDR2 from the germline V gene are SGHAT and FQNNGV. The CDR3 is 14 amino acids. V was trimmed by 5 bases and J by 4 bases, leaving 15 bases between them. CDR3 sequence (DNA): TGTGCCAGCAGCCCGTCACGGTCCGGGTACGAGCAGTACTTC. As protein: CASSPSRSGYEQYF.

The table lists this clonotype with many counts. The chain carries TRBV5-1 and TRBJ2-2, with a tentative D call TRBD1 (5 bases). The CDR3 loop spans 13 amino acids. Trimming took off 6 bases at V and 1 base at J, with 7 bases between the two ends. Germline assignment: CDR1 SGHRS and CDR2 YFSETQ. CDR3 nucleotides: TGCGCCAGCAAGCAGGGGAACACCGGGGAGCTGTTTTTT. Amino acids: CASKQGNTGELFF.

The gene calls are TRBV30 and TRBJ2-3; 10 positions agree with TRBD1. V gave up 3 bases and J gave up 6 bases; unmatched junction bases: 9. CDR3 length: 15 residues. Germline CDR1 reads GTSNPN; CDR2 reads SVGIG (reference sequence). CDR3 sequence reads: CAWSIPTGGADTQYF. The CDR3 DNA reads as TGTGCCTGGAGCATTCCGACAGGGGGCGCCGATACGCAGTATTTT.

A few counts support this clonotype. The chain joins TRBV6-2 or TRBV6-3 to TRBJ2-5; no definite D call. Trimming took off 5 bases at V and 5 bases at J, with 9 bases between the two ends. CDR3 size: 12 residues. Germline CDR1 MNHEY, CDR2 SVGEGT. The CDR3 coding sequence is TGTGCCAGCAGTAGGGTGATGGAGACCCAGTACTTC. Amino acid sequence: CASSRVMETQYF.

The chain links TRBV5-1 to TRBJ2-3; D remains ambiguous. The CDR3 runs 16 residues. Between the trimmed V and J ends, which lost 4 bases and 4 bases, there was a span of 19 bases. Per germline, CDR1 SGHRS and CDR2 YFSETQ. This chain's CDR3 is CASSLGSMKAADTQYF. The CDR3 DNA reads TGCGCCAGCAGCCTCGGTAGTATGAAGGCGGCAGATACGCAGTATTTT.

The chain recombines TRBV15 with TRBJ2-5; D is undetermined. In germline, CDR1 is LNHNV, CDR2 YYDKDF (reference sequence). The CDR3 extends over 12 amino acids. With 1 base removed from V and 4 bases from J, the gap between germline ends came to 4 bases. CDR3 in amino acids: CATSRAAETQYF. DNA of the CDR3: TGTGCCACCAGCAGAGCAGCAGAGACCCAGTACTTC.

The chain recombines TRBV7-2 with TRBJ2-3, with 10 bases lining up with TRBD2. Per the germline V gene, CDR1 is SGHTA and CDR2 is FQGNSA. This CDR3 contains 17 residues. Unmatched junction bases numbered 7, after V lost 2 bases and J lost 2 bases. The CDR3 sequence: CASSLRASGSTTDTQYF. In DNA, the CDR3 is TGTGCCAGCAGCTTAAGGGCTAGCGGGAGTACCACAGATACGCAGTATTTT.

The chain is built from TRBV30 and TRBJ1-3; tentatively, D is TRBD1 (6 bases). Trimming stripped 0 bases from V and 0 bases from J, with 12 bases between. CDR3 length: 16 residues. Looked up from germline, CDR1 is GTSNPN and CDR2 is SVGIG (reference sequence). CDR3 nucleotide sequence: TGTGCCTGGAGTGTACCCGACAGGCTCTCTGGAAACACCATATATTTT. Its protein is CAWSVPDRLSGNTIYF.